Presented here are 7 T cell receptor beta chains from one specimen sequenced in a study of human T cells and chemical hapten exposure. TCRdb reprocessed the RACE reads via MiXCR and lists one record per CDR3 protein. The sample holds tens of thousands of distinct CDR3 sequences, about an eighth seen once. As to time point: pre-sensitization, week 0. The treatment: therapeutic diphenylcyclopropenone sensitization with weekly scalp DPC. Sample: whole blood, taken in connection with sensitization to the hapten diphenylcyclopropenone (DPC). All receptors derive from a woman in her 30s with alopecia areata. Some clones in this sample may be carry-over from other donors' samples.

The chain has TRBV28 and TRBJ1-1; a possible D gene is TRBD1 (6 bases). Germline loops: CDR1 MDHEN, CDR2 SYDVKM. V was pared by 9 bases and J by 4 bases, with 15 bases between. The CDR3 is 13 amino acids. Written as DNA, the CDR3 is TGTGCCAGTCAAAACAGGGCTACCACTGAAGCTTTCTTT. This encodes CASQNRATTEAFF.

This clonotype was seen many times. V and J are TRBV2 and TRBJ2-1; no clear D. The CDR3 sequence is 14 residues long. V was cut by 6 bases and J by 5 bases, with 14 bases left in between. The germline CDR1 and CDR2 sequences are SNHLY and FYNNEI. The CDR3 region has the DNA TGTGCCAGCAGAATTACCCTAGAGAACAATGAGCAGTTCTTC. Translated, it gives CASRITLENNEQFF.

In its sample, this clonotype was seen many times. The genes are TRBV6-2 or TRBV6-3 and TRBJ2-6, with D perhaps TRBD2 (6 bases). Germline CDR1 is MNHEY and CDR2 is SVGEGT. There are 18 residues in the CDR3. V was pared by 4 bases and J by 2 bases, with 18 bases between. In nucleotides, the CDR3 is TGTGCCAGCAGTTCCCCGGAGGGTTTCCGCGCTGGGGCCAACGTCCTGACTTTC. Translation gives CASSSPEGFRAGANVLTF.

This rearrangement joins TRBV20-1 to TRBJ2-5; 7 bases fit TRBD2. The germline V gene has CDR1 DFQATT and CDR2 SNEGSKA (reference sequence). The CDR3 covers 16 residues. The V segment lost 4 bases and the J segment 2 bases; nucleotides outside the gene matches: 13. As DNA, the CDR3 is TGCAGTGCTAATCTCTGGAGGGGAGGGCCACAAGAGACCCAGTACTTC. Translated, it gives CSANLWRGGPQETQYF.

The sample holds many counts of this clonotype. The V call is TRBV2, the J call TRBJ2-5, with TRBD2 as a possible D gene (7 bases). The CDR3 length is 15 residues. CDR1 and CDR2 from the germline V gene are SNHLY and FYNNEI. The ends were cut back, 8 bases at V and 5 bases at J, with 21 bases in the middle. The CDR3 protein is CASSLEGGLRETQYF. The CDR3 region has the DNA TGTGCCAGCTCCCTGGAGGGGGGGCTGAGGGAGACCCAGTACTTC.

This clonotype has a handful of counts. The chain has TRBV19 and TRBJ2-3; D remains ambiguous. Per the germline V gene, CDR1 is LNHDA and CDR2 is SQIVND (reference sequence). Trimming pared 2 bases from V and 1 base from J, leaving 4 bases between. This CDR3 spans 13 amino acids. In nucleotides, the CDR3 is TGTGCCAGTAGTATAACCCGCACAGATACGCAGTATTTT. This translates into CASSITRTDTQYF.

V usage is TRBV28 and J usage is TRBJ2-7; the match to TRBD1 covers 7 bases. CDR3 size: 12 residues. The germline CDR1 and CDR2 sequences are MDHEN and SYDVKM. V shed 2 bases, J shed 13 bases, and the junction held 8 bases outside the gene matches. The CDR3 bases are TGTGCCAGCAGTTTACGCCAGGGGGTCCCCTACTTC. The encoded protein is CASSLRQGVPYF.